One and the same sample provided the 13 T cell receptor beta chains below, sequenced in a study of shared T cell receptors in the human thymus. Method: immunoSEQ multiplex PCR; TCRdb's copy keeps in-frame clones and lacks some. The repertoire holds approximately 490,000 clones, with approximately 78% as singletons. This sample was also put to use in a study of human thymus T cells.

What was sequenced was thymocytes. The receptors shown here come from a boy less than two years old with a congenital heart defect.

The chain links TRBV27 to TRBJ2-7; D gene unclear. The CDR3 spans 15 residues. Between the trimmed V and J ends, which lost 5 bases and 2 bases, there was a span of 16 bases. CDR1 and CDR2 (germline): MNHEY, SMNVEV (reference sequence). CDR3 in DNA: TGTGCCAGCAGTCCCCTACTCAAGAAAGCCTACGAGCAGTACTTC. Protein: CASSPLLKKAYEQYF.

The J gene is TRBJ1-2, the V gene TRBV25-1, with a weak D call TRBD1 (6 bases). Trimming took off 2 bases at V and 8 bases at J, with 15 bases between the two ends. This CDR3 has 14 residues. Germline CDR1 is MGHDK and CDR2 is SYGVNS. CDR3 loop: CASSEVRGYRGYTF. The CDR3, as DNA: TGTGCCAGCAGTGAAGTAAGGGGGTACAGGGGCTACACCTTC.

This clone has a handful of counts. This chain uses TRBV11-3 with TRBJ1-2, with D uncertain. The CDR3 consists of 14 residues. Trimming removed 5 bases at V and 7 bases at J, with 17 bases between. The V gene's germline CDR1 is SGHNT and CDR2 YENEEA. CDR3 bases: TGTGCCAGCAGCGGATCAAAGTTTGGAGGTGGCTACACCTTC. Translating gives CASSGSKFGGGYTF. The entire variable domain, with the rest obtained from reference TRBV11-3 and TRBJ1-2, is as follows: EAGVVQSPRYKIIEKKQPVAFWCNPISGHNTLYWYLQNLGQGPELLIRYENEEAVDDSQLPKDRFSAERLKGVDSTLKIQPAELGDSAVYLCASSGSKFGGGYTFGSGTRLTVV.

The chain has TRBV5-8 and TRBJ2-7; 9 bases match TRBD1. The V and J ends lost 6 bases and 4 bases, in that order; junction bases with no gene match: 8. The germline V gene has CDR1 SGHTS and CDR2 YDEGEE. The CDR3 extends over 14 amino acids. CDR3 in amino acids: CASTLGQGNYEQYF. CDR3 nucleotides: TGTGCCAGCACCCTAGGACAGGGGAATTACGAGCAGTACTTC. The entire variable domain, with the rest obtained from reference TRBV5-8 and TRBJ2-7, is as follows: EAGVTQSPTHLIKTRGQQATLRCSPISGHTSVYWYQQALGLGLQFLLWYDEGEERNRGNFPPRFSGRQFPNYSSELNVNALELEDSALYLCASTLGQGNYEQYFGPGTRLTVT.

The chain recombines TRBV28 with TRBJ2-1; maybe TRBD2 (5 bases). CDR3 size: 10 residues. V lost 4 bases, J lost 16 bases, and 11 bases lay in between. Germline CDR1 MDHEN, CDR2 SYDVKM. CDR3 bases: TGTGCCAGCAGTTCGGGGAGCAGCTTCTTC. Its translation is CASSSGSSFF.

This clone was recorded a few times. CDR3: CASSPGQGETEKLFF. CDR3 nucleotide sequence: TGTGCCAGCAGCCCAGGACAGGGGGAGACTGAAAAACTGTTTTTT. V gene TRBV4-2 combines with J gene TRBJ1-4; the match to TRBD1 covers 10 bases. CDR1 is LGHNA and CDR2 is YNFKEQ in the germline V gene. The CDR3 is made up of 15 amino acids. The ends lost 4 bases at V and 7 bases at J; junction bases unmatched: 6.

This sequence joins TRBV6-6 and TRBJ2-7, with 13 bases identical to TRBD2. The CDR3 loop spans 16 amino acids. V shed 6 bases, J shed 5 bases, and the junction held 10 bases outside the gene matches. Per germline, CDR1 MNHNY and CDR2 SVGAGI (reference sequence). The CDR3: CASRRTGLAGMNEQYF. For the CDR3, the DNA is TGTGCCAGCAGGCGAACGGGACTAGCGGGAATGAACGAGCAGTACTTC.

This rearrangement joins TRBV2 to TRBJ2-1; weak D call: TRBD2 (6 bases). With 3 bases removed from V and 2 bases from J, the gap between germline ends came to 17 bases. Germline-derived CDR1 and CDR2 are SNHLY and FYNNEI. There are 17 residues in the CDR3. This CDR3 is CASSDDPSDPPYNEQFF. As DNA, the CDR3 is TGTGCCAGCAGTGATGACCCTAGCGACCCCCCCTACAATGAGCAGTTCTTC.

This chain connects TRBV4-3 to TRBJ2-1; 9 nucleotides line up with TRBD1. Losses at the gene ends were 0 bases for V and 8 bases for J; bases not matched to a gene: 8. This CDR3 has 16 residues. Germline values: CDR1 LGHNA, CDR2 YSLEER. Here the CDR3 DNA reads TGCGCCAGCAGCCAAGAGTCCGGGACAGGGTCGGATGAGCAGTTCTTC. Translation: CASSQESGTGSDEQFF.

The chain joins TRBV5-6 to TRBJ2-3, with TRBD2 matching over 11 bases. In germline, CDR1 is SGHDT, CDR2 YYEEEE. This CDR3 contains 18 residues. With V trimmed by 4 bases and J by 2 bases, 12 bases remained unmatched. CDR3 sequence (DNA): TGTGCCAGCAGCCCGGGGACTAGCGGACACCTTACCACAGATACGCAGTATTTT. As protein: CASSPGTSGHLTTDTQYF.

The rearrangement joins TRBV7-6 to TRBJ1-4; D is unclear. Germline CDR1 and CDR2: SGHVS and FNYEAQ. This CDR3 spans 15 amino acids. V lost 6 bases and J 5 bases, leaving 16 bases between the germline ends. The CDR3 loop is CASSSKPRQNEKLFF. The CDR3 nucleotides read TGTGCCAGCAGTTCCAAGCCCAGGCAGAATGAAAAACTGTTTTTT.

V usage is TRBV27 and J usage is TRBJ1-1; 7 bases line up with TRBD1. CDR1 and CDR2 (germline): MNHEY, SMNVEV (reference sequence). V lost 5 bases, J lost 6 bases, and 12 bases stayed unmatched. CDR3 length: 15 amino acids. CDR3 amino acids: CASSPKGAANAEAFF. As DNA, the CDR3 is TGTGCCAGCAGTCCCAAGGGGGCCGCAAATGCTGAAGCTTTCTTT.

The chain joins TRBV15 to TRBJ2-1, with a tentative D call TRBD2 (6 bases). Germline loops: CDR1 LNHNV, CDR2 YYDKDF (reference sequence). CDR3 size: 17 residues. V lost 3 bases and J 2 bases, leaving 17 bases between the germline ends. In DNA form, the CDR3 reads TGTGCCACCAGCAGGGACCGTTTGGCTAGCGCCTACAATGAGCAGTTCTTC. Translation gives CATSRDRLASAYNEQFF.